The T cell receptor beta chain under discussion was sequenced for a study of OX40 agonist ivuxolimab in advanced cancers. V gave up 2 bases and J gave up 6 bases, with 12 bases separating them. From germline, CDR1 is MNHEY and CDR2 SMNVEV (reference sequence). The CDR3 spans 14 residues. Sequenced by immunoSEQ multiplex PCR; TCRdb stores in-frame clones only, minus some. Of approximately 60,000 clones listed, around 87% are singletons. Blood was sampled at baseline, cycle 4 day 1, and cycle 7 day 1. J is TRBJ2-3 and V is TRBV27; no definite D call. The sample consisted of CD4+ or CD8+ T cells sorted from blood, taken in a trial of the OX40 agonist ivuxolimab. The receptor's source is an adult with an advanced solid tumor such as melanoma, head and neck, liver or kidney cancer. CDR3 residues: CASSLETGWDTQYF. For the CDR3, the DNA is TGTGCCAGCAGTTTAGAGACCGGATGGGATACGCAGTATTTT.